Listed below are T cell receptor beta chains from one sample, sequenced in a study of blood T cell repertoires in COVID-19. Assay used: immunoSEQ multiplex PCR; TCRdb lists only in-frame clones, some missing. This table has a few hundred thousand clones, around nine tenths appearing once. Sequencing was carried out using PBMCs or T cells enriched from blood (not recorded which). These TCRs come from a woman aged 45-65 years who had been exposed to COVID-19. Each CDR3 is given with its conserved first and last residue. A D gene is named only where the DNA matches it firmly. Not every row has a clone size; where given, it reads once, few, many or a size class.

j_call v_call d_call clone_size cdr3_length cdr3_aa cdr3_nt
TRBJ1-4 TRBV7-9 NA NA 13 CASSSRDSEKLFF TGTGCCAGCAGCTCCCGGGACTCTGAAAAACTGTTTTTT
TRBJ2-1 TRBV11-2 NA once 14 CASSAHPGSYEQFF TGTGCCAGCAGCGCCCATCCGGGGAGCTATGAGCAGTTCTTC
TRBJ2-7 TRBV6-5 NA NA 12 CASSSPGSEQYF TGTGCCAGCAGTTCACCGGGAAGCGAGCAGTACTTC
TRBJ2-7 TRBV4-1 TRBD1 NA 15 CASSQGGTVSYEQYF TGCGCCAGCAGCCAAGGGGGGACAGTAAGCTACGAGCAGTACTTC
TRBJ2-7 TRBV5-8 NA NA 12 CASSRDSYEQYF TGTGCCAGCAGCCGAGACAGTTACGAGCAGTACTTC
TRBJ2-5 TRBV29-1 TRBD2 NA 13 CSVDSGAQETQYF TGCAGCGTCGATAGCGGGGCCCAAGAGACCCAGTACTTC
TRBJ1-4 TRBV4-2 NA NA 16 CASSQEAGRTNEKLFF TGTGCCAGCAGCCAAGAAGCGGGTCGTACTAATGAAAAACTGTTTTTT
TRBJ1-2 TRBV3-1/TRBV3-2 TRBD1 NA 15 CASSPWDRENYGYTF TGTGCCAGCAGCCCATGGGACAGGGAGAACTATGGCTACACCTTC
TRBJ2-2 TRBV5-1 NA NA 17 CASSRVPLSANTGELFF TGCGCCAGCAGCCGGGTCCCCCTGAGCGCGAACACCGGGGAGCTGTTTTTT
TRBJ2-1 TRBV18 NA once 16 CASSPQASEPINEQFF TGTGCCAGCTCACCACAGGCTAGCGAGCCAATCAATGAGCAGTTCTTC
TRBJ1-2 TRBV7-9 NA NA 14 CASSLQTGYYGYTF TGTGCCAGCAGCCTACAAACAGGGTACTATGGCTACACCTTC
TRBJ1-1 TRBV24-1 TRBD1 NA 13 CATKPGGAGAAFF TGTGCCACCAAGCCAGGGGGCGCAGGAGCAGCTTTCTTT
TRBJ2-2 TRBV6-5 TRBD2 once 15 CASRGLAGKNGELFF TGTGCCAGCAGGGGACTAGCGGGGAAGAACGGGGAGCTGTTTTTT
TRBJ2-7 TRBV3-1/TRBV3-2 TRBD1 NA 13 CASSQGQFYEQYF TGTGCCAGCAGCCAGGGACAGTTTTACGAGCAGTACTTC
TRBJ2-7 TRBV2 TRBD1 NA 14 CASSQQGAGGEQYF TGTGCCAGCAGTCAACAGGGGGCTGGTGGCGAGCAGTACTTC
TRBJ2-1 TRBV11-2 NA NA 17 CASSERMGLYGYNEQFF TGTGCCAGCAGCGAAAGAATGGGGCTATACGGGTACAATGAGCAGTTCTTC
TRBJ1-5 TRBV7-9 NA NA 18 CASSASWAGTGSNQPQHF TGTGCCAGCAGCGCATCCTGGGCCGGGACTGGGAGCAATCAGCCCCAGCATTTT
TRBJ1-2 TRBV7-2 NA NA 15 CASSIQVGVEYGYTF TGTGCCAGCAGTATACAGGTTGGGGTAGAGTATGGCTACACCTTC
TRBJ1-4 TRBV7-9 NA NA 15 CASSLDPGRYEKLFF TGTGCCAGCAGCTTAGACCCGGGGAGGTATGAAAAACTGTTTTTT
TRBJ1-1 TRBV6-5 NA NA 14 CATTIQGRNTEAFF TGTGCCACCACAATACAGGGCCGGAACACTGAAGCTTTCTTT
TRBJ2-1 TRBV4-2 NA NA 16 CASSPLSGGPYNEQFF TGTGCCAGCAGCCCCCTCTCCGGGGGGCCTTACAATGAGCAGTTCTTC
TRBJ1-2 TRBV28 NA NA 14 CASGEALANYGYTF TGTGCCAGCGGAGAGGCCTTAGCTAACTATGGCTACACCTTC
TRBJ1-4 TRBV19 NA few 16 CASDPTGRATNEKLFF TGTGCCAGTGATCCGACAGGCCGTGCAACTAATGAAAAACTGTTTTTT
TRBJ1-2 TRBV18 TRBD1 once 13 CASSPGQGNGYTF TGTGCCAGCTCACCCGGACAGGGGAATGGCTACACCTTC
TRBJ1-2 TRBV3-1/TRBV3-2 NA NA 13 CASSQGSSYGYTF TGTGCCAGCAGCCAAGGGTCTAGCTATGGCTACACCTTC
TRBJ1-2 TRBV6-5 TRBD1 once 12 CASSNGDSGYTF TGTGCCAGCAGTAACGGGGACAGTGGCTACACCTTC
TRBJ1-1 TRBV19 NA NA 14 CASSIQGGNTEAFF TGTGCCAGTAGTATCCAGGGAGGGAACACTGAAGCTTTCTTT
TRBJ2-2 TRBV25-1 NA NA 16 CASRAPVGQNTGELFF TGTGCCAGCAGAGCCCCGGTTGGACAGAACACCGGGGAGCTGTTTTTT
TRBJ1-5 TRBV3-1/TRBV3-2 TRBD1 once 14 CASSQGTGGQPQHF TGTGCCAGCAGCCAAGGGACAGGCGGACAGCCCCAGCATTTT
TRBJ2-6 TRBV7-5 NA NA 18 CARSLEGAPLSGANVLTF TGTGCCAGAAGCTTAGAGGGGGCGCCCCTCTCTGGGGCCAACGTCCTGACTTTC
TRBJ2-3 TRBV5-1 TRBD2 NA 16 CASSPTATSGVDTQYF TGCGCCAGCAGCCCGACCGCGACTAGCGGGGTAGATACGCAGTATTTT
TRBJ1-5 TRBV6-5 NA NA 13 CASMLTANQPQHF TGTGCCAGCATGTTGACAGCTAATCAGCCCCAGCATTTT
TRBJ1-1 TRBV5-4 TRBD1 NA 17 CASSLAGTGGLVTEAFF TGTGCCAGCAGCTTGGCCGGGACAGGGGGCCTGGTCACTGAAGCTTTCTTT